This T cell receptor beta chain stems from a study of primary melanoma T cells and metastatic recurrence. The germline gives CDR1 SGHNT, CDR2 YENEEA. Trimming at V came to 5 bases and at J to 4 bases, leaving 10 bases not matched to a gene. CDR3 size: 15 residues. TCRdb keeps only in-frame clones here, not all; method: immunoSEQ multiplex PCR. In the table there are over a thousand clones, around four fifths of which are singletons. The V and J genes are TRBV11-3 and TRBJ1-2; 7 positions match TRBD1. The sequencing input was melanoma tumor tissue. This sequence was found in a human donor with melanoma. Written as DNA, the CDR3 is TGTGCCAGCAGCCCACTCCGACAGGGACCCTATGGCTACACCTTC. This encodes CASSPLRQGPYGYTF.